This T cell receptor (beta chain) stems from a study of identical twins listed by TCRdb under 2016. Concerning the study at large: To test whether fetal clonotypes persist, this study deep-sequenced TCR alpha and beta repertoires from monozygotic twins, from unrelated adults of various ages, and from cord blood. To rule out contamination, replicate twin experiments were performed at different times with different library preparation protocols. General conclusions and limits of the study: Zero-insertion analyses could be partly confounded by invariant T cells such as MAIT and iNKT, though diverse VJ usage argued against such confounding for most clonotypes. The excess sharing between twins in beta out-of-frame sequences was weaker because fewer shared sequences reduced the signal-to-noise ratio. Compared with coincidental sharing between unrelated individuals, an excess of low generation-probability sequences was observed among out-of-frame TCR alpha sequences shared between twins. Abundant cord blood beta clonotypes had fewer insertions, young adult naive repertoires showed a similar but weaker trend, and memory repertoires showed no such trend. Because the same donors could not be followed over many years, the conclusions relied on cross-sectional statistical analysis. Out-of-frame TCR alpha sharing in monozygotic twins was systematically underestimated by recombination models, whereas sharing between unrelated individuals was in agreement with the recombination models.

The library was prepared using 5' RACE. The sample was run on an Illumina HiSeq 2000. Template switching introduced a universal primer binding site; the final cDNA contained a unique molecular identifier, enabling accurate counting of TCR cDNA molecules. First-strand cDNA for TCR alpha and beta chains was synthesized from specific primers in the conserved constant-segment region. To control for contamination, each cDNA library was double barcoded with a SMART-Mk sample barcode plus Illumina barcodes. TruSeq adapter sequences along with Illumina sample barcodes were introduced in two successive PCR steps. TCR alpha and beta cDNA libraries were sequenced on the Illumina HiSeq platform with custom primers. Concerning the study's data processing: MiGEC was used to process raw reads and extract unique molecular identifiers, and MiXCR was used to find CDR3 positions. For each individual, recombination models were inferred using an EM algorithm with the repgenHMM and IGoR tools. Shared clonotypes were analyzed with the tcR package in R, and sharing was normalized by the product of cloneset sizes. To study raw recombination free of thymic and clonal selection effects, out-of-frame nonproductive sequences were analyzed. TCRdb handled the public reads itself, with Q25 trimming in fastp and clone calling in MiXCR, and kept productive beta chains. Identical CDR3 proteins give one entry, which carries the most common genes and DNA. TCRdb, not the original authors, processed these V and J calls. The sample table holds roughly 690,000 distinct CDR3 sequences, of which 5.5% to 6.5% were seen once. Of the sample, around 2% is held by the ten largest clones.

The CDR3, cysteine through phenylalanine, is 15 amino acids long. Only CDR3 DNA is held: 45 bases, read in frame from base 1. Based on the germline V gene (reference sequence), the CDR1 and CDR2 sequences are DFQATT and SNEGSKA. From V the trimming removes 4 bases and from J it removes 6 bases, while the gene matches leave 14 bases of the junction unaccounted for. Every donor was a healthy Caucasian. The study also sequenced three unrelated non-twin adults: a male aged 18 to 29, a male aged 50 to 59 and a female aged 50 to 59. Using Miltenyi CD45RO+ enrichment and human naive T-cell isolation kits, memory (CD45RO+) and naive T cells were isolated from PBMC. This clonotype was detected many times. Its antigen is still unknown. Base qualities are not recorded, but no much larger clone differs from it by a single base.

The sequence was obtained from a young man in good health. What was sequenced was naive T cells sorted from blood. Explained via the paper, the cell subset or site label denotes: cells isolated with a human naive T-cell isolation kit. This chain is built from TRBV20-1 and TRBJ1-1, and 7 junction bases match TRBD1. At the DNA level, the sequence is TGCAGTGCTATACCCCGGGACAGAGGGCAAGCTGAAGCTTTCTTT. Its coded protein is CSAIPRDRGQAEAFF.